Presented here are 19 T cell receptor beta chains from one specimen sequenced in a study of T cell clones after liver transplantation. The repertoire was sequenced with immunoSEQ multiplex PCR; TCRdb's copy has only in-frame clones and lacks some. The sample includes roughly 65,000 clones, roughly 92% seen only once; the top ten take less than 1%. This specimen consisted of CD4+ T cells from blood, obtained nearly 26 months after liver transplant. The receptors derive from a human patient who received a liver transplant. Some T cells may be supplied by the graft donor.

The chain has TRBV9 and TRBJ2-7; the D gene is possibly TRBD2 (7 bases). The germline CDR1 and CDR2 sequences are SGDLS and YYNGEE. The V end lost 4 bases, the J end lost 3 bases, and 20 bases lay between the germline ends. The CDR3 is 16 residues long. CDR3 DNA sequence: TGTGCCAGCAGCCCACTAGGGGGGGTTAAAATCTACGAGCAGTACTTC. It yields the protein CASSPLGGVKIYEQYF.

This clone showed up just once. V gene TRBV11-2 combines with J gene TRBJ1-5; D is unresolved. V shed 8 bases and J shed 7 bases, with 18 bases lying between them. CDR3 length: 14 residues. Germline CDR1 and CDR2: SGHAT and FQNNGV. The CDR3 protein is CASPNGSGRQPQHF. As DNA, the CDR3 is TGTGCCAGCCCAAACGGCAGTGGCAGGCAGCCCCAGCATTTT.

The rearrangement joins TRBV6-4 to TRBJ1-1, with D possibly being TRBD1 (5 bases). Germline V gene sequence: CDR1 MRHNA, CDR2 SNTAGT. This CDR3 comprises 14 residues. V lost 1 base to trimming and J lost 6 bases, with 12 bases between them. The CDR3 DNA sequence: TGTGCCAGCAGTGACTTCTCAGGGAGCTCTGAAGCTTTCTTT. It translates to CASSDFSGSSEAFF.

The chain uses TRBV7-6 and TRBJ2-7; D unclear. Germline V gives CDR1 SGHVS, CDR2 FNYEAQ. The length of the CDR3 is 15 residues. V lost 5 bases and J lost 3, with 17 bases in between. The DNA of the CDR3 is TGTGCCAGCAGCCTAGGAACGGGCGGTGACTACGAGCAGTACTTC. Translating it yields CASSLGTGGDYEQYF.

Here the CDR3 reads CASSVGAGGVDEQYF. Here the CDR3 DNA reads TGTGCCAGCAGCGTAGGGGCAGGGGGCGTCGACGAGCAGTACTTC. The chain recombines TRBV9 with TRBJ2-7; 8 positions match TRBD1. CDR1 is SGDLS, CDR2 YYNGEE, per germline. The CDR3 covers 15 residues. Trimming cost V 0 bases and J 5 bases; bases outside gene matches: 7. Full variable domain (rest looked up from reference TRBV9 and TRBJ2-7): DSGVTQTPKHLITATGQRVTLRCSPRSGDLSVYWYQQSLDQGLQFLIQYYNGEERAKGNILERFSAQQFPDLHSELNLSSLELGDSALYFCASSVGAGGVDEQYFGPGTRLTVT.

The rearrangement links TRBV5-1 to TRBJ1-4; D remains ambiguous. CDR1 is SGHRS and CDR2 is YFSETQ in the germline V gene. Trimming pared 0 bases from V and 5 bases from J, leaving 11 bases between. The CDR3 runs 15 residues. CDR3 in DNA: TGCGCCAGCAGCTTGGGGGTAGGGTCGAATGAAAAACTGTTTTTT. Protein sequence: CASSLGVGSNEKLFF. Full variable domain (missing parts from reference TRBV5-1 and TRBJ1-4): KAGVTQTPRYLIKTRGQQVTLSCSPISGHRSVSWYQQTPGQGLQFLFEYFSETQRNKGNFPGRFSGRQFSNSRSEMNVSTLELGDSALYLCASSLGVGSNEKLFFGSGTQLSVL.

The V and J genes are TRBV11-3 and TRBJ2-3, with 9 bases aligning to TRBD1. The CDR3 covers 15 residues. After removal of 7 bases from V and 2 bases from J, the junction contained 7 bases not matched to a gene. Looked up from germline, CDR1 is SGHNT and CDR2 is YENEEA. The CDR3 spells CASNRGLADTDTQYF. DNA for the CDR3: TGTGCCAGCAACAGGGGGCTAGCGGACACAGATACGCAGTATTTT.

V is TRBV7-8 and J is TRBJ1-2; 7 bases map to TRBD1. The germline V gene has CDR1 SGHVS and CDR2 FQNEAQ. This CDR3 has 14 residues. V dropped 5 bases and J dropped 4; count of bases not matched to a gene: 7. The CDR3 sequence: CASSLGTDFYGYTF. Written as DNA, the CDR3 is TGTGCCAGCAGCCTCGGGACAGACTTCTATGGCTACACCTTC. The full variable domain, with the rest looked up from reference TRBV7-8 and TRBJ1-2, is GAGVSQSPRYKVAKRGQDVALRCDPISGHVSLFWYQQALGQGPEFLTYFQNEAQLDKSGLPSDRFFAERPEGSVSTLKIQRTQQEDSAVYLCASSLGTDFYGYTFGSGTRLTVV.

This chain joins TRBV19 and TRBJ2-5; TRBD1 matches at 12 bases. The CDR3 sequence is 15 residues long. Losses at the gene ends were 5 bases for V and 5 bases for J; bases not matched to a gene: 6. Germline V gives CDR1 LNHDA, CDR2 SQIVND (reference sequence). The CDR3 loop reads CASSLRDRGRETQYF. The CDR3 bases are TGTGCCAGTAGTCTCCGGGACAGGGGGCGGGAGACCCAGTACTTC.

The J gene is TRBJ2-3, the V gene TRBV2, with 8 bases matching TRBD2. The CDR3 is 15 amino acids. The germline V gene has CDR1 SNHLY and CDR2 FYNNEI. Germline trimming cut 8 bases from V and 1 base from J; bases unmatched to any gene: 8. CDR3 bases: TGTGCCAGCGCCCTCTTAGCGGGACGCACAGATACGCAGTATTTT. Protein product: CASALLAGRTDTQYF.

Only one count was recorded for this clone. This sequence joins TRBV19 and TRBJ1-2, with 7 bases fitting TRBD1. Germline trimming cut 4 bases from V and 13 bases from J; bases unmatched to any gene: 12. The CDR3 runs to 13 residues. CDR1 and CDR2 from the germline V gene are LNHDA and SQIVND (reference sequence). The CDR3 region has the DNA TGTGCCAGTAGTACCTATAGGGACAGCAGCCCCACCTTC. Translation: CASSTYRDSSPTF.

The rearrangement joins TRBV29-1 to TRBJ2-4, with D tentatively TRBD1 (6 bases). The CDR3 consists of 14 residues. Trimming removed 7 bases from V and 1 base from J, with 14 bases in between. Germline assignment: CDR1 SQVTM and CDR2 ANQGSEA. The CDR3 reads CSAGEPGAKNIQYF. The CDR3 nucleotides are TGCAGCGCAGGGGAGCCGGGGGCCAAAAACATTCAGTACTTC.

The rearrangement links TRBV19 to TRBJ2-1, with 7 bases aligning to TRBD1. Germline V lookup: CDR1 LNHDA, CDR2 SQIVND (reference sequence). After removal of 6 bases from V and 3 bases from J, the junction contained 2 bases not matched to a gene. This CDR3 is 13 amino acids long. CDR3 DNA: TGTGCCAGTAGCAGGGGGAGCTACAATGAGCAGTTCTTC. Its protein is CASSRGSYNEQFF.

The chain uses TRBV5-4 and TRBJ1-6, with 9 bases aligning to TRBD1. Germline V gene lookup returns CDR1 SGHNT and CDR2 YYREEE (reference sequence). V lost 6 bases and J lost 8; bases outside the gene matches: 6. There are 14 residues in the CDR3. The CDR3 region has the DNA TGTGCCAGCACCACACAGGGGGCCTATTCACCCCTCCACTTT. Translation gives CASTTQGAYSPLHF.

V usage is TRBV5-1 and J usage is TRBJ2-3; weak D call: TRBD1 (6 bases). CDR1 is SGHRS and CDR2 is YFSETQ in the germline V gene. CDR3 length equals 15 residues. With 0 bases removed from V and 2 bases from J, the gap between germline ends came to 10 bases. The CDR3 bases are TGCGCCAGCAGCTTGGATTGGGGGCACACAGATACGCAGTATTTT. This gives the protein CASSLDWGHTDTQYF.

This chain links TRBV6-4 with TRBJ1-1, with D perhaps TRBD1 (6 bases). CDR1 MRHNA and CDR2 SNTAGT come from the germline V gene. The CDR3 has 13 residues. The germline V and J ends were trimmed by 3 bases and 5 bases, with 10 bases remaining between them. The CDR3 DNA reads TGTGCCAGCAGTGAGGGGGCGCGTACTGAAGCTTTCTTT. Residues: CASSEGARTEAFF.

The chain uses TRBV5-1 and TRBJ2-5; TRBD2 is a possible D gene (6 bases). The germline V gene encodes CDR1 SGHRS and CDR2 YFSETQ. V was cut by 1 base and J by 7 bases, with 17 bases left in between. This CDR3 region has 15 residues. CDR3 residues: CASSLTAGGGWTQYF. In DNA, the CDR3 is TGCGCCAGCAGCTTGACGGCTGGGGGAGGTTGGACCCAGTACTTC. Using reference TRBV5-1 and TRBJ2-5 for the parts outside the CDR3, the full variable domain is KAGVTQTPRYLIKTRGQQVTLSCSPISGHRSVSWYQQTPGQGLQFLFEYFSETQRNKGNFPGRFSGRQFSNSRSEMNVSTLELGDSALYLCASSLTAGGGWTQYFGPGTRLLVL.

The rearrangement links TRBV11-3 to TRBJ2-1; 14 bases agree with TRBD2. Germline V gene data show CDR1 as SGHNT and CDR2 as YENEEA. Germline trimming cut 4 bases from V and 0 bases from J; bases unmatched to any gene: 2. This CDR3 region has 17 residues. The CDR3 reads CASSSGLAGGSYNEQFF. DNA for the CDR3: TGTGCCAGCAGCTCAGGACTAGCGGGAGGCTCCTACAATGAGCAGTTCTTC.

The V gene is TRBV5-1, the J gene TRBJ2-7, with 7 bases aligning to TRBD1. CDR1 and CDR2 (germline): SGHRS, YFSETQ. After removal of 4 bases from V and 1 base from J, the junction contained 8 bases not matched to a gene. The CDR3 runs to 15 residues. This CDR3 is CASSKQGTLSYEQYF. The CDR3 DNA reads as TGCGCCAGCAGCAAACAGGGGACCCTTTCCTACGAGCAGTACTTC. Full variable domain (outside the CDR3, taken from reference TRBV5-1 and TRBJ2-7): KAGVTQTPRYLIKTRGQQVTLSCSPISGHRSVSWYQQTPGQGLQFLFEYFSETQRNKGNFPGRFSGRQFSNSRSEMNVSTLELGDSALYLCASSKQGTLSYEQYFGPGTRLTVT.